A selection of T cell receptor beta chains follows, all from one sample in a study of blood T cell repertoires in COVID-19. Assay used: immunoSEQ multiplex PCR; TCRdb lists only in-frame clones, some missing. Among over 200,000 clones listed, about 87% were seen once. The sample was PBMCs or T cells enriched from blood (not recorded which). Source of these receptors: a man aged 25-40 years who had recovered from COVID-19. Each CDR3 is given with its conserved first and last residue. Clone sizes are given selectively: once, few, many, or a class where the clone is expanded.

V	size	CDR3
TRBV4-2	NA	CASSQQTGYTGELFF
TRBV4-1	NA	CASSHPGQGYGYTF
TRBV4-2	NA	CASSQDLQGRNTEAFF
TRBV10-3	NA	CAISESGQMDLNYGYTF
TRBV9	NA	CASSSREEGSYNSPLHF
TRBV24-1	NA	CATSDWGGTSTDTQYF
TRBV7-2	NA	CASSGGVGVDTQYF
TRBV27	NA	CASSLPPGQGGQETQYF
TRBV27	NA	CASSARPGGYTEAFF
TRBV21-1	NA	CASSKVNWDRRLSYEQYF
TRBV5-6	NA	CASSWGRQNYGYTF
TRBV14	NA	CASSQVQGLLSYNEQFF
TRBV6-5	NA	CASSYSGQSTDTQYF
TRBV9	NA	CASSVGQGSGNTIYF
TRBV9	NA	CASSAYGGVVTDTQYF
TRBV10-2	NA	CASSADSSYQPQHF
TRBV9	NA	CASSVDGAERDSPLHF
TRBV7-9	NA	CASTLSQGAADTQYF
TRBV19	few	CASSIVGASAGYTF
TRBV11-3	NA	CASSLDRGQEAFF
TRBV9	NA	CASSDLSGGDYNEQFF
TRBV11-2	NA	CASSLTGGPNQPQHF
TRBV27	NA	CASSSWTSGSYEQYF
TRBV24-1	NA	CATGALLTDTSTDTQYF
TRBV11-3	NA	CASSLVRRGLGHSYEQYF
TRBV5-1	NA	CASSYDRGETQYF
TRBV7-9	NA	CASSWGGTYEQYF
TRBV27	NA	CASREPWGQAMSSYNSPLHF
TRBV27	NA	CASSQQINYGYTF
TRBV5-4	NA	CASSLGTGDSPLHF
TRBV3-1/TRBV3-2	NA	CASSQSRGGLTDTQYF
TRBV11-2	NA	CASSSIFNEKLFF
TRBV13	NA	CASSFGTPIKSSYEQYF
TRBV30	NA	CAWSVKGINPLEQYF
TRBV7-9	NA	CASSSTSTGAGNQPQHF
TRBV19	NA	CASRTVSNQPQHF
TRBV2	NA	CASRTGQGLEKLFF
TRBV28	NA	CASSLTLGAIYNEQFF
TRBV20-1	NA	CSASSGTPGTGEQIRGYTF
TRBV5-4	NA	CASTSRAGGPALRYNEQFF
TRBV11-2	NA	CASSPDRGGKKLFF
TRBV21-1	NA	CASSKGRDRVYNQPQHF